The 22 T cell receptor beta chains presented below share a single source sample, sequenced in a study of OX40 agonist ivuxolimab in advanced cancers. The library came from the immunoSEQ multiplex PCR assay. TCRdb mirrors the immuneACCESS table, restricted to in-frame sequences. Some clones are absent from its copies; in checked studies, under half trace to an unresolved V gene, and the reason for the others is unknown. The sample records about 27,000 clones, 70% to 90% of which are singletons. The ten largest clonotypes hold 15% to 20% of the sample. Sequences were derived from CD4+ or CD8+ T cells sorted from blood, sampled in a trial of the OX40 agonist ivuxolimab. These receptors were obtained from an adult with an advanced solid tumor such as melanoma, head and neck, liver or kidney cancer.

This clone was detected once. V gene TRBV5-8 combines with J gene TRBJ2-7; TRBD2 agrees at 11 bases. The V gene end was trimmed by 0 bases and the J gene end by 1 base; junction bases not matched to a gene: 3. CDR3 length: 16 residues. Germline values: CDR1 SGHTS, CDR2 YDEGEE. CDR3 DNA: TGTGCCAGCAGCTTGGCCGGGACTAGCGGTTCCTACGAGCAGTACTTC. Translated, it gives CASSLAGTSGSYEQYF.

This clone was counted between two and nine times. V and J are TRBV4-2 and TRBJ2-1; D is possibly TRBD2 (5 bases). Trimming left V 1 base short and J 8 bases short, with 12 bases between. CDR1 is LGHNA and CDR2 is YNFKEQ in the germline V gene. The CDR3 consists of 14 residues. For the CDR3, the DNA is TGTGCCAGCAGCCAAGTTTCTAGCCACGATGAGCAGTTCTTC. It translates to CASSQVSSHDEQFF.

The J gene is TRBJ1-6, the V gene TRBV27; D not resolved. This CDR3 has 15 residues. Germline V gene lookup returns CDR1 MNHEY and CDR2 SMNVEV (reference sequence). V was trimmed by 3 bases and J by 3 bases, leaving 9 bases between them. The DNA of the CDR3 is TGTGCCAGCAGTTTCATCTCCGTCTATAATTCACCCCTCCACTTT. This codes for CASSFISVYNSPLHF.

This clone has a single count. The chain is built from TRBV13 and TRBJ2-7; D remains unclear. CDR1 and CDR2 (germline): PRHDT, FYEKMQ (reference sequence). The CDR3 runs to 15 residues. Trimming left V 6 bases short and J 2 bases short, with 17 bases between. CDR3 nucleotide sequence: TGTGCCAGCAGTTCACGCGGAACCACCACCTACGAGCAGTACTTC. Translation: CASSSRGTTTYEQYF.

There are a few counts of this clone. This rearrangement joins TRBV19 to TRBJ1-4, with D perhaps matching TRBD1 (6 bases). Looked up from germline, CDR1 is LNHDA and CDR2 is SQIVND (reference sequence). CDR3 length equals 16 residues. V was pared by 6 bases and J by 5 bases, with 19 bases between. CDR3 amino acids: CASRKIADRLNEKLFF. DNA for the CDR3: TGTGCCAGTAGGAAAATTGCGGACAGACTGAATGAAAAACTGTTTTTT.

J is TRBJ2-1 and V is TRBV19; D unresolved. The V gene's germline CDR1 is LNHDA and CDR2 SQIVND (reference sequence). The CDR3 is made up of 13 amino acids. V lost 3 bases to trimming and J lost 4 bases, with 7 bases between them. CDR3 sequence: CASSMGGYNEQFF. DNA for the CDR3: TGTGCCAGTAGTATGGGCGGATACAATGAGCAGTTCTTC.

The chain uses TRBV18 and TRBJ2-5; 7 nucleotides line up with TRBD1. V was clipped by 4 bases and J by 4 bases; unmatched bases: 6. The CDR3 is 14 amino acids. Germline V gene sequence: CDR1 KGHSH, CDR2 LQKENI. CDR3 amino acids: CASSQQGRRETQYF. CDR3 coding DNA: TGTGCCAGCTCACAACAGGGGCGTAGAGAGACCCAGTACTTC. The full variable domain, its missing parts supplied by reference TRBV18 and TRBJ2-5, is NAGVMQNPRHLVRRRGQEARLRCSPMKGHSHVYWYRQLPEEGLKFMVYLQKENIIDESGMPKERFSAEFPKEGPSILRIQQVVRGDSAAYFCASSQQGRRETQYFGPGTRLLVL.

The CDR3 region is CASSPDTSGTYNEQFF. The CDR3, as DNA: TGCGCCAGCAGCCCGGATACTAGCGGGACTTACAATGAGCAGTTCTTC. The rearrangement uses TRBV5-1 and TRBJ2-1; 10 nucleotides align to TRBD2. The CDR3 sequence is 16 residues long. V lost 4 bases to trimming and J lost 4 bases; unmatched junction nucleotides: 8. Looked up from germline, CDR1 is SGHRS and CDR2 is YFSETQ.

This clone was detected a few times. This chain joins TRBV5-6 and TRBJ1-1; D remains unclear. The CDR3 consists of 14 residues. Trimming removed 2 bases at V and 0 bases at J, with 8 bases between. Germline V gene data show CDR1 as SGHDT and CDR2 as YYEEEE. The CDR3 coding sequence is TGTGCCAGCAGCTTCTTCAGAGTGAACACTGAAGCTTTCTTT. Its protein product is CASSFFRVNTEAFF.

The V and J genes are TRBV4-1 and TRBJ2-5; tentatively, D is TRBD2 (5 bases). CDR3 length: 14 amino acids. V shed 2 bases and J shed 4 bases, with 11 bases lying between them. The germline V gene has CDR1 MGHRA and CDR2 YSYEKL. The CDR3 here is CASSQRVSVETQYF. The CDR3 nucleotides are TGCGCCAGCAGCCAACGGGTTAGCGTAGAGACCCAGTACTTC.

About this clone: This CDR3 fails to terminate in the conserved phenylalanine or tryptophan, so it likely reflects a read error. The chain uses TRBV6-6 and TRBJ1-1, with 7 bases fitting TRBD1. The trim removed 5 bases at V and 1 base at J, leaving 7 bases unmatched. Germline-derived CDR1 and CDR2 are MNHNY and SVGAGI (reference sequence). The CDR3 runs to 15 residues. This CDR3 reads CASSNRQGQNTEAFL. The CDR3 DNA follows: TGTGCCAGCAGTAACCGACAGGGCCAGAACACTGAAGCTTTCCTT.

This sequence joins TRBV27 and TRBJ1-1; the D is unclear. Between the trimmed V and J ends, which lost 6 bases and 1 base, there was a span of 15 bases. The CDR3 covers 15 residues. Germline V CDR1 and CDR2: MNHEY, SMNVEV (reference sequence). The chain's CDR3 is CASSIYGIPNTEAFF. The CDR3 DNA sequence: TGTGCCAGCAGCATATATGGGATTCCGAACACTGAAGCTTTCTTT.

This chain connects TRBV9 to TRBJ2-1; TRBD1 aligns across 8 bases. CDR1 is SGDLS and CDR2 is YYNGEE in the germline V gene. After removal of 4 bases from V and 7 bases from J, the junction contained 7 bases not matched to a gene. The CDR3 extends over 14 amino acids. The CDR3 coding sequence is TGTGCCAGCAGCATCCAGGGGGCGCGGAATGAGCAGTTCTTC. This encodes CASSIQGARNEQFF.

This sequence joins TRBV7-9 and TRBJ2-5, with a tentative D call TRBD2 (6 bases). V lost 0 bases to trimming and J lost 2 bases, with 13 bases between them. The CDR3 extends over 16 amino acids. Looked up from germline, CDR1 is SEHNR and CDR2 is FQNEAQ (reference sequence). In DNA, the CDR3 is TGTGCCAGCAGCTTAGCCCCTTGGGGGGATCAAGAGACCCAGTACTTC. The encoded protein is CASSLAPWGDQETQYF.

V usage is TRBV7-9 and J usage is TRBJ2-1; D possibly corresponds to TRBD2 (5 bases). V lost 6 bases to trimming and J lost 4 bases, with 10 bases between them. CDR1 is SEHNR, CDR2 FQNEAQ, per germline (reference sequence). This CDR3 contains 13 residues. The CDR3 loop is CASSGLSYNEQFF. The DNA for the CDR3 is TGTGCCAGCAGTGGACTTAGTTACAATGAGCAGTTCTTC.

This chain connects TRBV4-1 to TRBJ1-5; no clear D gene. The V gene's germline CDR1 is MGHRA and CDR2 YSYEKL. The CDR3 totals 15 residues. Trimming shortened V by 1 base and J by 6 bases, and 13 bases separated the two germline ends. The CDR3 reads CASSQGWQVPQPQHF. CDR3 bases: TGCGCCAGCAGCCAAGGGTGGCAGGTTCCTCAGCCCCAGCATTTT.

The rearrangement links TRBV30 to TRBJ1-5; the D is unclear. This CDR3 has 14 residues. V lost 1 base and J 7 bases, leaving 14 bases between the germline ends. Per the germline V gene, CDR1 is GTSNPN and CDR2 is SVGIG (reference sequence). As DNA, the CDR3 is TGTGCCTGGAGTGGGGGAGCTACTGGGCAGCCCCAGCATTTT. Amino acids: CAWSGGATGQPQHF.

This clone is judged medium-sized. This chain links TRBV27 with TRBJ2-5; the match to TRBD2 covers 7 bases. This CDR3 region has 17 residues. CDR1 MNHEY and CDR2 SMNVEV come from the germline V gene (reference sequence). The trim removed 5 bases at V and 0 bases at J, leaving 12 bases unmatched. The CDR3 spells CASSGLGGNLNQETQYF. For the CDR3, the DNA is TGTGCCAGCAGTGGCCTGGGGGGGAACTTAAACCAAGAGACCCAGTACTTC.

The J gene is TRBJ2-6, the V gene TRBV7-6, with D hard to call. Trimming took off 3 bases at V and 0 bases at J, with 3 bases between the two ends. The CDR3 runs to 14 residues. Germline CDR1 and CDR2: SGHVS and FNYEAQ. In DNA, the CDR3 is TGTGCCAGCAGCTTTAACTCTGGGGCCAACGTCCTGACTTTC. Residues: CASSFNSGANVLTF.

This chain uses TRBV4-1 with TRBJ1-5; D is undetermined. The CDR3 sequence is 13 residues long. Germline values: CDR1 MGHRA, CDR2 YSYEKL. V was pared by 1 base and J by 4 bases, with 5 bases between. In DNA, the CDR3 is TGCGCCAGCAGCCAAGTAGAGAATCAGCCCCAGCATTTT. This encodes CASSQVENQPQHF.

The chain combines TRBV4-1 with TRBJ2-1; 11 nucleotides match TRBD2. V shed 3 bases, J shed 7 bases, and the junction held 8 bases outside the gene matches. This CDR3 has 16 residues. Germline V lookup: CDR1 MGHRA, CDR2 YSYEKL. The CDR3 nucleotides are TGCGCCAGCAGCCACAAGACTAGCGGGATGGGTAATGAGCAGTTCTTC. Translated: CASSHKTSGMGNEQFF.

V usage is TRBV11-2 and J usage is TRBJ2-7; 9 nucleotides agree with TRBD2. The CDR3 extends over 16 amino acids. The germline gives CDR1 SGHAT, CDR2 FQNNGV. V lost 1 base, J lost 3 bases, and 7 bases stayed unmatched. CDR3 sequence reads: CASSLVFGTSSYEQYF. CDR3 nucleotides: TGTGCCAGCAGCTTAGTTTTCGGGACTAGCAGCTACGAGCAGTACTTC.